These 19 T cell receptor beta chains were all obtained from the same sample, sequenced in a study of spatial heterogeneity in lung cancer. Study-level points and caveats: Within tumors, counts of expanded alpha and beta TCRs tracked tumor mutation counts.

Time point defined: sample taken at primary tumor resection. A single record per CDR3 protein comes from TCRdb applying MiXCR to the 5' RACE reads. Among under 15,000 distinct CDR3 sequences listed, around 5.4% were seen once. These receptors lack a known antigen. The starting material was lung tumor tissue, obtained at surgery. The receptors were gathered from a female donor with early-stage non-small cell lung cancer.

There are many counts of this clonotype. Within a library made for alpha chains, this beta chain is off target, and its count is uninformative. The gene calls are TRBV7-9 and TRBJ2-2, with a tentative D call TRBD2 (5 bases). Germline CDR1 and CDR2: SEHNR and FQNEAQ (reference sequence). V gave up 0 bases and J gave up 13 bases, with 15 bases separating them. The CDR3 has 14 residues. The CDR3 sequence: CASSLAQWRAGLFF. DNA of the CDR3: TGTGCCAGCAGCTTAGCGCAGTGGCGCGCGGGGCTGTTTTTT.

This clonotype was picked up many times. This may come from a read error, since a much larger clone is one base off. This beta chain appears as a stray read in a library generated for alpha chains; its size is not informative. CDR3 nucleotide sequence: TGTGCCAGCAATCCACAGGGGGCTCATCAGTCCCAGCATTTT. It codes for CASNPQGAHQSQHF. This chain joins TRBV6-6 and TRBJ1-5, with 9 bases identical to TRBD1. Germline loops: CDR1 MNHNY, CDR2 SVGAGI (reference sequence). CDR3 length: 14 amino acids.

In this sample, this clonotype turned up many times. This beta chain appears as a stray read in a library generated for alpha chains; its size is not informative. This chain uses TRBV7-9 with TRBJ2-3, with 10 nucleotides matching TRBD1. Looked up from germline, CDR1 is SEHNR and CDR2 is FQNEAQ (reference sequence). This CDR3 is built from 16 residues. The trim removed 2 bases at V and 5 bases at J, leaving 7 bases unmatched. The CDR3 DNA follows: TGTGCCAGCAGCTTAACAGGGACAGGGGTGAGAGATACGCAGTATTTT. Translating it yields CASSLTGTGVRDTQYF. Looking up the rest from reference TRBV7-9 and TRBJ2-3 gives the full variable domain: DTGVSQNPRHKITKRGQNVTFRCDPISEHNRLYWYRQTLGQGPEFLTYFQNEAQLEKSRLLSDRFSAERPKGSFSTLEIQRTEQGDSAMYLCASSLTGTGVRDTQYFGPGTRLTVL.

This clonotype was counted at least ten times. The size of this beta chain means little, since it is a stray read in a library made for alpha chains. The chain recombines TRBV2 with TRBJ2-1; 10 positions agree with TRBD1. J was trimmed by 4 bases and V by 8 bases; bases with no gene match: 8. The germline gives CDR1 SNHLY, CDR2 FYNNEI. The CDR3 totals 15 residues. The chain's CDR3 is CASHLGTGAYNEQFF. The CDR3 nucleotides read TGTGCCAGCCACCTTGGGACAGGGGCGTACAATGAGCAGTTCTTC.

This clonotype is classed as medium-sized. As an off-target read in a library built for alpha chains, this beta chain has a frequency of little significance. The V and J genes are TRBV3-1 and TRBJ2-7; D is undetermined. Trimming removed 4 bases at V and 0 bases at J, with 7 bases between. Looked up from germline, CDR1 is LGHDT and CDR2 is YNNKEL (reference sequence). The CDR3 runs to 13 residues. The CDR3, as DNA: TGTGCCAGCAGCCGGGGATTCTCCTACGAGCAGTACTTC. This encodes CASSRGFSYEQYF.

This clonotype is deemed medium-sized. This beta chain is a stray sequence in a library constructed for alpha chains; its clone size is not meaningful. This chain links TRBV10-3 with TRBJ2-5; TRBD1 matches at 7 bases. The V segment lost 4 bases and the J segment 1 base; nucleotides outside the gene matches: 9. The CDR3 consists of 16 residues. Germline V lookup: CDR1 ENHRY, CDR2 SYGVKD. The CDR3 DNA follows: TGTGCCATCAGTGCAGGAGACAGGGTAATCCAAGAGACCCAGTACTTC. Protein: CAISAGDRVIQETQYF.

In its sample, this clonotype was seen many times. This beta chain is a stray read from a library made for alpha chains; its abundance is not meaningful. The chain joins TRBV6-1 to TRBJ1-5; 9 bases line up with TRBD1. Trimming took 1 base from V and 5 from J; bases not matched to a gene: 15. There are 19 residues in the CDR3. Germline V lookup: CDR1 MNHNS, CDR2 SASEGT. In DNA, the CDR3 is TGTGCCAGCAGTGAAGGTCTCGGTGAGGGACAGGGAGGGCATCAGCCCCAGCATTTT. Translation: CASSEGLGEGQGGHQPQHF.

This clonotype has at least ten counts. Since it is a stray read in a library aimed at alpha chains, this beta chain has a size that is not meaningful. The chain has TRBV5-1 and TRBJ1-1; D not certain. Trimming took 4 bases from V and 4 from J, leaving 14 bases between them. Germline V gives CDR1 SGHRS, CDR2 YFSETQ. The CDR3 covers 14 residues. The CDR3, as DNA: TGCGCCAGCAGCGAAATTTCCTGGGGCACTGAAGCTTTCTTT. This codes for CASSEISWGTEAFF. Filled out from reference TRBV5-1 and TRBJ1-1, the complete variable domain reads KAGVTQTPRYLIKTRGQQVTLSCSPISGHRSVSWYQQTPGQGLQFLFEYFSETQRNKGNFPGRFSGRQFSNSRSEMNVSTLELGDSALYLCASSEISWGTEAFFGQGTRLTVV.

This clonotype was recorded many times. This beta chain is an unintended read in a library built for alpha chains; its size means little. V is TRBV3-1 and J is TRBJ2-3; 8 bases align to TRBD2. The junction had 9 bases not matched to a gene; V was cut back by 1 base and J by 0 bases. The CDR3 loop spans 18 amino acids. Germline lookup yields CDR1 LGHDT and CDR2 YNNKEL (reference sequence). CDR3 bases: TGTGCCAGCAGCCAAGGGGGAGGGACTAGGGAAAGCACAGATACGCAGTATTTT. It yields the protein CASSQGGGTRESTDTQYF.

This clonotype was detected ten times or more. A library made for alpha chains picked up this beta chain off target, so its size means little. The V and J genes are TRBV6-5 and TRBJ1-2; unclear D gene. The germline V gene has CDR1 MNHEY and CDR2 SVGAGI. The CDR3 spans 14 residues. V gave up 9 bases and J gave up 2 bases, with 16 bases separating them. CDR3 region: CASRPTGRNYGYTF. DNA for the CDR3: TGTGCCAGTCGACCTACTGGCAGAAACTATGGCTACACCTTC.

Many counts were recorded for this clonotype. This beta chain lies outside the target of a library built for alpha chains; its clone size means little. CDR3: CASSLGPGEQYEQYF. CDR3 DNA sequence: TGTGCCAGCAGCCTGGGTCCAGGGGAACAGTACGAGCAGTACTTC. The chain links TRBV7-2 to TRBJ2-7, with a tentative D call TRBD1 (6 bases). Germline V gene lookup returns CDR1 SGHTA and CDR2 FQGNSA. The germline V and J ends were trimmed by 5 bases and 4 bases, with 18 bases remaining between them. There are 15 residues in the CDR3.

This clonotype was seen repeatedly, ten times or more. This beta chain was picked up by a library intended for alpha chains and is off target, so its count carries little meaning. The chain links TRBV9 to TRBJ2-2; TRBD2 agrees at 7 bases. Germline V gene sequence: CDR1 SGDLS, CDR2 YYNGEE. V dropped 4 bases and J dropped 10; count of bases not matched to a gene: 28. There are 20 residues in the CDR3. CDR3 residues: CASSPGNGQALKGGWKELFF. The CDR3 DNA is TGTGCCAGCAGCCCCGGGAACGGGCAGGCTCTTAAGGGAGGGTGGAAGGAGCTGTTTTTT.

This clonotype was seen repeatedly, ten times or more. With the library built for alpha chains, this beta chain is off target and its frequency is not meaningful. The chain employs TRBV25-1 and TRBJ2-7; D is possibly TRBD1 (5 bases). Germline CDR1 is MGHDK and CDR2 is SYGVNS. V shed 2 bases and J shed 6 bases, with 14 bases lying between them. The CDR3 sequence is 14 residues long. DNA of the CDR3: TGTGCCAGCAGTGAAGCAGGGTGGGGTCGCGAGCAGTACTTC. Amino acids: CASSEAGWGREQYF.

Judged by abundance, this clonotype is medium-sized. This beta chain represents an off-target read in a library built for alpha chains; its size is of limited meaning. The chain employs TRBV20-1 and TRBJ2-3; D is unresolved. From germline, CDR1 is DFQATT and CDR2 SNEGSKA (reference sequence). Trimming took 6 bases from V and 11 from J, leaving 15 bases between them. The CDR3 consists of 11 residues. The CDR3 loop reads CSASARWVQYF. In DNA, the CDR3 is TGCAGTGCCAGCGCCCGCTGGGTGCAGTATTTT.

By share, this clonotype counts as large (0.1 to 1%). A library made for alpha chains picked up this beta chain off target, so its size means little. The V and J genes are TRBV7-8 and TRBJ2-3; 10 bases agree with TRBD2. This CDR3 region has 17 residues. Germline V gene sequence: CDR1 SGHVS, CDR2 FQNEAQ. J was trimmed by 2 bases and V by 8 bases; bases with no gene match: 13. CDR3 in amino acids: CASLLAGAQSITDTQYF. The CDR3 nucleotides are TGTGCCAGCCTTCTAGCGGGGGCTCAGAGTATCACAGATACGCAGTATTTT.

This clonotype showed up many times. The library was built for alpha chains, so this beta chain is an off-target read and its size means little. The chain employs TRBV19 and TRBJ2-3; D might be TRBD1 or TRBD2, each matching 6 bases. V lost 2 bases and J 6 bases, leaving 15 bases between the germline ends. The CDR3 is 15 residues long. Germline values: CDR1 LNHDA, CDR2 SQIVND (reference sequence). The CDR3 DNA reads TGTGCCAGTAGTATACCGGGAGCAGGGGCTGATACGCAGTATTTT. It encodes CASSIPGAGADTQYF.

The sample holds many counts of this clonotype. This beta chain lies outside the target of a library built for alpha chains; its clone size means little. This chain links TRBV13 with TRBJ2-7; TRBD1 matches 9 bases. The junction had 6 bases not matched to a gene; V was cut back by 1 base and J by 2 bases. Germline assignment: CDR1 PRHDT and CDR2 FYEKMQ (reference sequence). This CDR3 comprises 16 residues. The CDR3 reads CASSLARTGDAYEQYF. The CDR3 region has the DNA TGTGCCAGCAGCTTAGCCCGGACAGGGGATGCCTACGAGCAGTACTTC.

This clonotype was counted ten times or more. A library prepared for alpha chains yielded this beta chain as an off-target read; its size is of little meaning. For the CDR3, the DNA is TGCAGTGCTAGACCCCGCCGTGTCGGGAGGAGCAATCAGCCCCAGCATTTT. Protein: CSARPRRVGRSNQPQHF. The chain carries TRBV20-1 and TRBJ1-5, with D unclear. The CDR3 sequence is 17 residues long. CDR1 DFQATT and CDR2 SNEGSKA come from the germline V gene (reference sequence). V gave up 2 bases and J gave up 1 base, with 18 bases separating them.

The table lists this clonotype with many counts. Since it is a stray read in a library aimed at alpha chains, this beta chain has a size that is not meaningful. The genes are TRBV7-9 and TRBJ1-5, with 7 positions matching TRBD1. This CDR3 is built from 16 residues. Germline CDR1 SEHNR, CDR2 FQNEAQ (reference sequence). The J segment lost 6 bases and the V segment lost 5 bases, leaving 13 bases of the junction unmatched. The CDR3 region has the DNA TGTGCCAGCAGCGCCTCTACAGGGGCGGAAGGTCAGCCCCAGCATTTT. Its translation is CASSASTGAEGQPQHF.